A single sample is the source of the 24 T cell receptor beta chains below, sequenced in a study of OX40 agonist ivuxolimab in advanced cancers. Here immunoSEQ multiplex PCR was the method, and the copy in TCRdb shows in-frame clones only, minus some. The sample carries approximately 70,000 clones, around nine tenths recorded once. The sequencing here drew on CD4+ or CD8+ T cells sorted from blood, taken in a trial of the OX40 agonist ivuxolimab. These receptors came from an adult with an advanced solid tumor such as melanoma, head and neck, liver or kidney cancer.

This clone was detected only a few times. The rearrangement links TRBV28 to TRBJ2-2; D unclear. This CDR3 has 16 amino acids. The V and J ends lost 2 bases and 5 bases respectively, with 15 bases between them. Germline-derived CDR1 and CDR2 are MDHEN and SYDVKM. The CDR3 is CASSLARQGGTGELFF. The DNA for the CDR3 is TGTGCCAGCAGTTTAGCTCGGCAAGGCGGTACCGGGGAGCTGTTTTTT.

The CDR3 protein is CASSYLTDLPLHF. For the CDR3, the DNA is TGTGCCAGCAGTTACCTGACGGACTTACCCCTCCACTTT. The rearrangement uses TRBV6-6 and TRBJ1-6, with D uncertain. The CDR3 spans 13 residues. The ends were cut back, 2 bases at V and 12 bases at J, with 11 bases in the middle. The V gene's germline CDR1 is MNHNY and CDR2 SVGAGI (reference sequence).

This chain uses TRBV18 with TRBJ2-1, with TRBD2 as a possible D gene (6 bases). Per the germline V gene, CDR1 is KGHSH and CDR2 is LQKENI. CDR3 length equals 16 residues. V was clipped by 3 bases and J by 8 bases, with 20 bases between them. As DNA, the CDR3 is TGTGCCAGCTCACCCGGGACTCCAATTGGGGCATATGAGCAGTTCTTC. Translating it yields CASSPGTPIGAYEQFF. The whole variable domain, remainder taken from reference TRBV18 and TRBJ2-1, is NAGVMQNPRHLVRRRGQEARLRCSPMKGHSHVYWYRQLPEEGLKFMVYLQKENIIDESGMPKERFSAEFPKEGPSILRIQQVVRGDSAAYFCASSPGTPIGAYEQFFGPGTRLTVL.

The genes are TRBV4-1 and TRBJ2-5; 8 positions agree with TRBD1. Germline V gene sequence: CDR1 MGHRA, CDR2 YSYEKL. The CDR3 covers 15 residues. V gave up 1 base and J gave up 5 bases; unmatched junction bases: 6. The CDR3 bases are TGCGCCAGCAGCCAAGCTGGAACAGGGGGGGAGACCCAGTACTTC. Protein: CASSQAGTGGETQYF.

The chain links TRBV5-6 to TRBJ2-3; perhaps TRBD2 as D (5 bases). CDR3 length: 15 amino acids. The germline gives CDR1 SGHDT, CDR2 YYEEEE. V lost 0 bases to trimming and J lost 0 bases, with 8 bases between them. CDR3 nucleotide sequence: TGTGCCAGCAGCTTGGCTCCGGGGAGCACAGATACGCAGTATTTT. Translated: CASSLAPGSTDTQYF. The full variable domain, in which reference TRBV5-6 and TRBJ2-3 provide the parts outside the CDR3, is DAGVTQSPTHLIKTRGQQVTLRCSPKSGHDTVSWYQQALGQGPQFIFQYYEEEERQRGNFPDRFSGHQFPNYSSELNVNALLLGDSALYLCASSLAPGSTDTQYFGPGTRLTVL.

The V call is TRBV7-8, the J call TRBJ2-7; D is perhaps TRBD2 (6 bases). The CDR3 is made up of 16 amino acids. Trimming cost V 0 bases and J 2 bases, with 14 bases left between them. In germline, CDR1 is SGHVS, CDR2 FQNEAQ. The CDR3 loop is CASSLAAGGPTYEQYF. The CDR3 nucleotides are TGTGCCAGCAGCTTAGCTGCCGGGGGTCCCACCTACGAGCAGTACTTC.

The chain recombines TRBV15 with TRBJ2-5, with D perhaps matching TRBD2 (5 bases). Germline CDR1 is LNHNV and CDR2 is YYDKDF (reference sequence). With 4 bases removed from V and 4 bases from J, the gap between germline ends came to 13 bases. This CDR3 has 14 residues. The DNA of the CDR3 is TGTGCCACCAGCATTCAATTAGAGGGAGAGACCCAGTACTTC. Residues: CATSIQLEGETQYF.

The V and J genes are TRBV6-6 and TRBJ2-7; 7 nucleotides line up with TRBD2. The CDR3 contains 14 residues. Looked up from germline, CDR1 is MNHNY and CDR2 is SVGAGI (reference sequence). Trimming cost V 4 bases and J 0 bases; bases outside gene matches: 3. The CDR3 sequence: CASSLREASYEQYF. Written as DNA, the CDR3 is TGTGCCAGCAGTTTACGGGAGGCCTCCTACGAGCAGTACTTC.

The chain combines TRBV19 with TRBJ2-7, with D maybe TRBD2 (6 bases). The V end lost 9 bases, the J end lost 6 bases, and 21 bases lay between the germline ends. CDR1 and CDR2 (germline): LNHDA, SQIVND (reference sequence). The CDR3 has 14 residues. The CDR3 loop is CASKLATFGGEQYF. Here the CDR3 DNA reads TGTGCCAGCAAGTTAGCGACATTCGGGGGCGAGCAGTACTTC.

V gene TRBV2 combines with J gene TRBJ2-3; 9 nucleotides line up with TRBD2. CDR3 length: 15 residues. The V gene end was trimmed by 10 bases and the J gene end by 2 bases; junction bases not matched to a gene: 10. Germline V gene lookup returns CDR1 SNHLY and CDR2 FYNNEI. The CDR3 DNA reads TGTGCCACCCAGGAGGCTAGCGGGGCCACAGATACGCAGTATTTT. It yields the protein CATQEASGATDTQYF.

In its sample, this clone was seen a few times. The chain couples TRBV28 to TRBJ1-1; D possibly corresponds to TRBD1 (6 bases). CDR1 MDHEN and CDR2 SYDVKM come from the germline V gene. V was shortened by 8 bases and J by 1 base, with 11 bases between the two germline ends. The CDR3 is 13 amino acids. Written as DNA, the CDR3 is TGTGCCAGCCGGACAGCCGGGAACACTGAAGCTTTCTTT. Translating gives CASRTAGNTEAFF.

The chain has TRBV6-1 and TRBJ2-7; D possibly corresponds to TRBD1 (5 bases). This CDR3 comprises 11 residues. The germline V and J ends were trimmed by 6 bases and 4 bases, with 7 bases remaining between them. Germline CDR1 is MNHNS and CDR2 is SASEGT. CDR3 in DNA: TGTGCCAGCAGGCAGGGTTACGAGCAGTACTTC. Protein: CASRQGYEQYF.

The gene calls are TRBV5-1 and TRBJ1-1, with a weak D call TRBD1 (5 bases). The germline V gene has CDR1 SGHRS and CDR2 YFSETQ. This CDR3 spans 16 amino acids. V was cut by 6 bases and J by 0 bases, with 18 bases left in between. The CDR3 coding sequence is TGCGCCAGCAAACAAGCCCGAGGCAGGGTGAACACTGAAGCTTTCTTT. Residues: CASKQARGRVNTEAFF.

The V call is TRBV7-2, the J call TRBJ1-1, with D possibly TRBD1 on 5 matching bases. Trimming took 5 bases from V and 2 from J, leaving 15 bases between them. The length of the CDR3 is 15 residues. Germline CDR1 SGHTA, CDR2 FQGNSA. The CDR3 DNA reads TGTGCCAGCAGCCCCCAGGCGACAGTTAACACTGAAGCTTTCTTT. This codes for CASSPQATVNTEAFF.

The chain employs TRBV19 and TRBJ1-4; D is perhaps TRBD1 (5 bases). This CDR3 has 15 residues. In germline, CDR1 is LNHDA, CDR2 SQIVND (reference sequence). V was trimmed by 7 bases and J by 5 bases, leaving 17 bases between them. The CDR3 DNA follows: TGTGCCAGTACAATCCGGGGACGGCCCAATGAAAAACTGTTTTTT. Encoded protein: CASTIRGRPNEKLFF.

The rearrangement links TRBV20-1 to TRBJ2-5; D is unresolved. The J call may not be correct, given that the DNA end is closer to TRBJ2-7. This CDR3 has 11 amino acids. Per germline, CDR1 DFQATT and CDR2 SNEGSKA (reference sequence). In nucleotides, the CDR3 is TGCAGTGCTAGGGCGCACTACGAGCAGTACTTC. Amino acid sequence: CSARAHYEQYF.

The rearrangement joins TRBV28 to TRBJ1-1; D may be TRBD1 (5 bases). The germline gives CDR1 MDHEN, CDR2 SYDVKM. V shed 6 bases and J shed 8 bases, with 16 bases lying between them. This CDR3 has 13 residues. CDR3 DNA: TGTGCCAGCAGAACCGGGGCAATCAGGGAAGCTTTCTTT. Amino acids: CASRTGAIREAFF.

The V and J genes are TRBV4-1 and TRBJ1-5; no clear D gene. The CDR3 is 15 amino acids. V dropped 1 base and J dropped 1 base, with 8 bases sitting between them. CDR1 and CDR2 (germline): MGHRA, YSYEKL. The CDR3 DNA reads as TGCGCCAGCAGCCAAGGACATTCAAGCAATCAGCCCCAGCATTTT. Its protein is CASSQGHSSNQPQHF.

This rearrangement joins TRBV18 to TRBJ1-1, with D perhaps TRBD1 (6 bases). The CDR3 is 14 residues long. V lost 3 bases, J lost 1 base, and 9 bases lay in between. Looked up from germline, CDR1 is KGHSH and CDR2 is LQKENI. The CDR3 DNA follows: TGTGCCAGCTCACCGGACAGATCGAACACTGAAGCTTTCTTT. This sequence encodes CASSPDRSNTEAFF.

This chain's CDR3 is CASSLGETSYEQYF. The CDR3, as DNA: TGCGCCAGCAGCTTGGGTGAGACCTCCTACGAGCAGTACTTC. This chain links TRBV5-1 with TRBJ2-7; D not certain. Per germline, CDR1 SGHRS and CDR2 YFSETQ. V lost 0 bases and J lost 0, with 7 bases in between. This CDR3 contains 14 residues.

The rearrangement links TRBV5-1 to TRBJ2-7; 8 bases align to TRBD2. This CDR3 has 15 residues. The V gene end was trimmed by 0 bases and the J gene end by 2 bases; junction bases not matched to a gene: 4. From germline, CDR1 is SGHRS and CDR2 YFSETQ. Here the CDR3 reads CASSLDGRGPYEQYF. The CDR3 nucleotides read TGCGCCAGCAGCTTGGACGGGAGGGGTCCCTACGAGCAGTACTTC.

This chain links TRBV6-5 with TRBJ2-7; weak D call: TRBD2 (6 bases). Germline loops: CDR1 MNHEY, CDR2 SVGAGI. Trimming took 6 bases from V and 0 from J, leaving 15 bases between them. The CDR3 has 15 amino acids. CDR3 loop: CASSYRETLSYEQYF. The DNA for the CDR3 is TGTGCCAGCAGCTACCGGGAGACCCTCTCCTACGAGCAGTACTTC.

The V gene is TRBV6-1, the J gene TRBJ2-2; 7 nucleotides agree with TRBD2. The CDR3 length is 17 residues. Looked up from germline, CDR1 is MNHNS and CDR2 is SASEGT. V was pared by 0 bases and J by 0 bases, with 4 bases of the junction left unmatched. The CDR3 nucleotides are TGTGCCAGCAGTGAAGCGCTTGGGGGGGCGAACACCGGGGAGCTGTTTTTT. Translating it yields CASSEALGGANTGELFF.

This clone was found once. V gene TRBV25-1 combines with J gene TRBJ2-2; D gene uncertain. Germline V gene lookup returns CDR1 MGHDK and CDR2 SYGVNS. V gave up 5 bases and J gave up 1 base, with 14 bases separating them. The CDR3 runs 16 residues. The CDR3 sequence is CASSPTGPVNTGELFF. CDR3 sequence (DNA): TGTGCCAGCAGTCCCACGGGCCCAGTGAACACCGGGGAGCTGTTTTTT.